One sample yielded the 21 T cell receptor beta chains listed below, sequenced in a study of persistence of HIV-infected CD4 T cells. This was the immunoSEQ version 4 assay in survey mode. The data were produced by immunoSEQ multiplex PCR, yet TCRdb's version contains in-frame clones alone and is incomplete. The data hold over 6,000 clones, with 75% to 85% observed a single time. Their specific antigens are unknown. Cells were stimulated with CMV-infected fibroblast lysates at approximately 10 ug/mL. CD4+ T cells upregulating both CD40 ligand and CD69 were sorted as responding cells. Sequences were derived from CD4+ T cells sorted from PBMCs after roughly 18-hour stimulation, sampled from a patient who received antiretroviral therapy. The source of these receptors is an adult woman with HIV who was CMV-seropositive.

The chain uses TRBV20-1 and TRBJ2-3; 8 bases are a match to TRBD2. The CDR3 has 15 residues. Unmatched junction bases numbered 7, after V lost 3 bases and J lost 2 bases. The germline gives CDR1 DFQATT, CDR2 SNEGSKA (reference sequence). The CDR3 bases are TGCAGTGCTAGTAACGACGGGGGGGTCACAGATACGCAGTATTTT. Residues: CSASNDGGVTDTQYF.

The V call is TRBV4-1, the J call TRBJ1-2; no reliable D call. The V gene's germline CDR1 is MGHRA and CDR2 YSYEKL. This CDR3 spans 16 amino acids. The V gene lost 0 bases and the J gene lost 4 bases, with 15 bases spanning the gap. Written as DNA, the CDR3 is TGCGCCAGCAGCCAAGAACCCCCCGGCAGCACCTATGGCTACACCTTC. Its protein is CASSQEPPGSTYGYTF.

The chain joins TRBV9 to TRBJ2-2; D not resolved. The germline V gene has CDR1 SGDLS and CDR2 YYNGEE. The V gene lost 0 bases and the J gene lost 4 bases, with 10 bases spanning the gap. CDR3 length: 15 amino acids. CDR3 amino acids: CASSVDWAATGELFF. The CDR3 nucleotides are TGTGCCAGCAGCGTAGATTGGGCAGCCACCGGGGAGCTGTTTTTT.

The CDR3 nucleotides are TGTGCCAGCAGTCCGACTAGCGGGAGAGGCGAGCAGTACTTC. As protein: CASSPTSGRGEQYF. The chain employs TRBV2 and TRBJ2-7; TRBD2 matches at 12 bases. Losses at the gene ends were 5 bases for V and 6 bases for J; bases not matched to a gene: 5. There are 14 residues in the CDR3. The germline V gene encodes CDR1 SNHLY and CDR2 FYNNEI.

The chain combines TRBV2 with TRBJ2-2; D is uncertain. V lost 3 bases and J 0 bases, leaving 8 bases between the germline ends. Germline loops: CDR1 SNHLY, CDR2 FYNNEI. CDR3 length: 15 residues. The CDR3 DNA follows: TGTGCCAGCAGTGAGTTGGAGCCGAACACCGGGGAGCTGTTTTTT. The encoded protein is CASSELEPNTGELFF.

This clone was observed a single time. The chain carries TRBV30 and TRBJ1-2; no definite D call. CDR1 is GTSNPN, CDR2 SVGIG, per germline (reference sequence). Deletions cut 3 bases from V and 4 bases from J, with 15 bases between. The CDR3 runs 14 residues. The CDR3 DNA reads as TGTGCCTGGAGCCCCCCCGACTTAAGCTATGGCTACACCTTC. The encoded protein is CAWSPPDLSYGYTF.

The V call is TRBV5-4, the J call TRBJ2-6; tentative D call: TRBD1 (5 bases). CDR1 and CDR2 from the germline V gene are SGHNT and YYREEE (reference sequence). The CDR3 length is 15 residues. Trimming stripped 9 bases from V and 2 bases from J, with 15 bases between. The CDR3 DNA reads TGTGCCACCTCAGGGTCCGTCGCTGGGGCCAACGTCCTGACTTTC. This codes for CATSGSVAGANVLTF.

The V call is TRBV7-9, the J call TRBJ2-1; possibly TRBD1 or TRBD2 for D (7 bases each). This CDR3 region has 15 residues. V was shortened by 5 bases and J by 7 bases, with 18 bases between the two germline ends. Germline CDR1 is SEHNR and CDR2 is FQNEAQ (reference sequence). This CDR3 is CASSQGGGRDNEQFF. The CDR3 nucleotides are TGTGCCAGCAGCCAAGGGGGCGGGAGAGATAATGAGCAGTTCTTC.

This CDR3 reads CASSLARARGRGSEAFF. CDR3 DNA sequence: TGTGCCAGCAGCTTAGCTAGGGCCAGGGGGCGCGGATCTGAAGCTTTCTTT. V is TRBV7-8 and J is TRBJ1-1, with 8 bases fitting TRBD1. The CDR3 covers 17 residues. The germline gives CDR1 SGHVS, CDR2 FQNEAQ. V dropped 0 bases and J dropped 6; count of bases not matched to a gene: 12.

This chain joins TRBV10-3 and TRBJ2-2; D not certain. This CDR3 region has 12 residues. V dropped 9 bases and J dropped 5 bases, with 10 bases sitting between them. Germline CDR1 ENHRY, CDR2 SYGVKD. In DNA, the CDR3 is TGTGCCATACGGATTGGAACCGGGGAGCTGTTTTTT. Residues: CAIRIGTGELFF.

This sequence joins TRBV18 and TRBJ1-4; the D is unclear. The V end lost 3 bases, the J end lost 1 base, and 6 bases lay between the germline ends. CDR3 length: 14 amino acids. CDR1 and CDR2 (germline): KGHSH, LQKENI. CDR3 amino acids: CASSPGRTNEKLFF. Here the CDR3 DNA reads TGTGCCAGCTCACCGGGCAGAACTAATGAAAAACTGTTTTTT.

This clone qualifies as large (0.1 to 1%). This rearrangement joins TRBV27 to TRBJ1-2, with a possible D match to TRBD1 (5 bases). Germline V gene sequence: CDR1 MNHEY, CDR2 SMNVEV (reference sequence). With 1 base removed from V and 8 bases from J, the gap between germline ends came to 14 bases. The CDR3 contains 14 residues. Here the CDR3 reads CASSLLGQGLGYTF. The CDR3 DNA reads as TGTGCCAGCAGTTTATTGGGGCAGGGTCTCGGCTACACCTTC.

The sample holds a few counts of this clone. The rearrangement links TRBV11-3 to TRBJ2-7; D unclear. The germline CDR1 and CDR2 sequences are SGHNT and YENEEA. V lost 5 bases to trimming and J lost 4 bases, with 6 bases between them. The CDR3 is 11 amino acids. CDR3 protein: CASSGVYEQYF. CDR3 nucleotide sequence: TGTGCCAGCAGCGGCGTATACGAGCAGTACTTC. The full variable domain, completed using reference TRBV11-3 and TRBJ2-7, is EAGVVQSPRYKIIEKKQPVAFWCNPISGHNTLYWYLQNLGQGPELLIRYENEEAVDDSQLPKDRFSAERLKGVDSTLKIQPAELGDSAVYLCASSGVYEQYFGPGTRLTVT.

This chain joins TRBV24-1 and TRBJ2-2; no firm D call. The V gene's germline CDR1 is KGHDR and CDR2 SFDVKD. The V end lost 1 base, the J end lost 5 bases, and 4 bases lay between the germline ends. The CDR3 covers 13 residues. CDR3 in amino acids: CATSDLSTGELFF. CDR3 nucleotides: TGTGCCACCAGTGATTTAAGTACCGGGGAGCTGTTTTTT.

V gene TRBV20-1 combines with J gene TRBJ2-7; D remains unclear. The CDR3 is 11 residues long. V was pared by 5 bases and J by 5 bases, with 10 bases between. The germline CDR1 and CDR2 sequences are DFQATT and SNEGSKA (reference sequence). The CDR3 nucleotides read TGCAGTGCTCAGAGGATCCACGAGCAGTACTTC. Encoded protein: CSAQRIHEQYF.

This clone was counted a few times. The genes are TRBV2 and TRBJ1-1, with D unresolved. V was clipped by 7 bases and J by 1 base, with 10 bases between them. The CDR3 consists of 13 residues. Looked up from germline, CDR1 is SNHLY and CDR2 is FYNNEI. CDR3 sequence reads: CASNVKENTEAFF. CDR3 nucleotide sequence: TGTGCCAGCAATGTTAAAGAGAACACTGAAGCTTTCTTT.

CDR3 bases: TGTGCCAGCAGCTTGCAGGCCGTTATGAACACTGAAGCTTTCTTT. Its translation is CASSLQAVMNTEAFF. The rearrangement joins TRBV5-4 to TRBJ1-1; D ambiguous. The CDR3 is made up of 15 amino acids. Trimming left V 1 base short and J 0 bases short, with 10 bases between. Per germline, CDR1 SGHNT and CDR2 YYREEE (reference sequence).

The DNA for the CDR3 is TGTGCCAGCAGGGTCGACAGGGTCGTCGGAAACACCATATATTTT. It encodes CASRVDRVVGNTIYF. This chain connects TRBV6-4 to TRBJ1-3, with 7 bases aligning to TRBD1. Germline CDR1 is MRHNA and CDR2 is SNTAGT. J gave up 4 bases and V 6 bases, and 9 bases lay outside the gene matches. This CDR3 is built from 15 residues.

The chain joins TRBV12-3 or TRBV12-4 to TRBJ1-6; D is ambiguous. V lost 10 bases, J lost 1 base, and 8 bases lay in between. The CDR3 covers 13 residues. The chain's CDR3 is CATRGSYNSPLHF. The CDR3 nucleotides read TGTGCCACACGCGGGTCCTATAATTCACCCCTCCACTTT.

This chain connects TRBV10-3 to TRBJ1-5, with a weak D call TRBD1 (5 bases). The CDR3 consists of 12 residues. Deletions cut 0 bases from V and 11 bases from J, with 8 bases between. Germline V gene lookup returns CDR1 ENHRY and CDR2 SYGVKD. The CDR3, as DNA: TGTGCCATCAGTGAGTCCACGACAGCCCAGCATTTT. This translates into CAISESTTAQHF.

The V and J genes are TRBV12-3 or TRBV12-4 and TRBJ1-2, with D unresolved. V was clipped by 5 bases and J by 8 bases, with 15 bases between them. The length of the CDR3 is 13 residues. The CDR3 region has the DNA TGTGCCAGCAGTGCGGCTGCGCGAAGGGGCTACACCTTC. It is translated as CASSAAARRGYTF.